Below, 9 T cell receptor beta chains from the same sample are listed, as sequenced in a study of blood T cell repertoires in COVID-19. Measured with immunoSEQ multiplex PCR; TCRdb has only the in-frame clones, and not every one. Among about 200,000 clones listed, around 75% were seen once. Sequenced material: peripheral blood. These receptor sequences come from a woman in her 40s with COVID-19, enrolled during active disease.

In its sample, this clone was seen a few times. This rearrangement joins TRBV19 to TRBJ1-4; D remains unclear. CDR3 size: 15 residues. Germline lookup yields CDR1 LNHDA and CDR2 SQIVND (reference sequence). With 5 bases removed from V and 0 bases from J, the gap between germline ends came to 10 bases. CDR3 coding DNA: TGTGCCAGTAGTGACATGGGTGCAACTAATGAAAAACTGTTTTTT. Its translation: CASSDMGATNEKLFF.

The chain recombines TRBV19 with TRBJ1-4; 7 nucleotides agree with TRBD1. J gave up 7 bases and V 7 bases, and 9 bases lay outside the gene matches. The germline V gene encodes CDR1 LNHDA and CDR2 SQIVND (reference sequence). The CDR3 is 14 residues long. The CDR3 DNA follows: TGTGCCAGTACCACACAGGGGCGTGTTGAAAAACTGTTTTTT. Residues: CASTTQGRVEKLFF.

As regards this clone: This same CDR3 is encoded by further DNA sequences in the sample. The genes are TRBV16 and TRBJ2-7; 9 bases map to TRBD1. The CDR3 consists of 13 residues. The V gene end was trimmed by 0 bases and the J gene end by 6 bases; junction bases not matched to a gene: 0. Germline values: CDR1 KGHSY, CDR2 FQNENV. This CDR3 is CASSQSDRGEQYF. Here the CDR3 DNA reads TGTGCCAGCAGCCAATCGGACAGGGGCGAGCAGTACTTC.

The rearrangement joins TRBV2 to TRBJ1-1, with unresolved D. Germline-derived CDR1 and CDR2 are SNHLY and FYNNEI. Trimming removed 7 bases at V and 0 bases at J, with 12 bases between. CDR3 length: 14 residues. The CDR3 is CASTIEQMNTEAFF. As DNA, the CDR3 is TGTGCCAGCACGATCGAACAAATGAACACTGAAGCTTTCTTT.

The V gene is TRBV9, the J gene TRBJ2-1, with D possibly being TRBD2 (6 bases). The germline gives CDR1 SGDLS, CDR2 YYNGEE. Trimming cost V 0 bases and J 4 bases, with 17 bases left between them. The CDR3 is made up of 17 amino acids. The CDR3: CASSVGFGGRRYNEQFF. CDR3 coding DNA: TGTGCCAGCAGCGTAGGATTTGGGGGGAGACGTTACAATGAGCAGTTCTTC.

This chain connects TRBV24-1 to TRBJ1-3; the match to TRBD1 covers 10 bases. The V gene end was trimmed by 3 bases and the J gene end by 3 bases; junction bases not matched to a gene: 4. The CDR3 runs 16 residues. Germline assignment: CDR1 KGHDR and CDR2 SFDVKD. This CDR3 reads CATSDGDRGCGNTIYF. The CDR3 DNA reads as TGTGCCACCAGTGATGGGGACAGGGGATGTGGAAACACCATATATTTT.

A few counts support this clone. The chain is built from TRBV12-5 and TRBJ2-1; D is possibly TRBD2 (5 bases). The CDR3 consists of 15 residues. Germline values: CDR1 LGHNT, CDR2 FRNRAP. The V end lost 5 bases, the J end lost 2 bases, and 13 bases lay between the germline ends. DNA for the CDR3: TGTGCTAGTGGTCCCCCCAGCGGACCCTACAATGAGCAGTTCTTC. Its translation is CASGPPSGPYNEQFF.

The V and J genes are TRBV18 and TRBJ1-1; 7 nucleotides align to TRBD1. The germline V gene encodes CDR1 KGHSH and CDR2 LQKENI. The CDR3 loop spans 14 amino acids. With 3 bases clipped from V and 3 bases from J, the junction kept 4 bases outside the gene matches. The CDR3 spells CASSPTGDDTEAFF. CDR3 DNA sequence: TGTGCCAGCTCACCTACAGGGGACGACACTGAAGCTTTCTTT.

V gene TRBV9 combines with J gene TRBJ2-2, with 7 bases aligning to TRBD2. The CDR3 loop spans 16 amino acids. V was clipped by 5 bases and J by 2 bases; unmatched bases: 9. Germline loops: CDR1 SGDLS, CDR2 YYNGEE. The CDR3 nucleotides are TGTGCCAGCAGTCGTGTCGCGGGGGTTAACACCGGGGAGCTGTTTTTT. This gives the protein CASSRVAGVNTGELFF.